A selection of T cell receptor beta chains follows, all from one sample in a study of cytomegalovirus exposure and HLA in healthy donors. The assay was immunoSEQ multiplex PCR, and TCRdb's table has in-frame clones only and misses some. This table holds 55,000 to 85,000 clones, around three quarters found once. The sample was PBMCs. These TCRs come from a man aged 18 to 30 in good health and CMV-seropositive. Each CDR3 is given with its conserved first and last residue. Each record gives: J gene, clone size, D gene, V gene, CDR3 DNA, CDR3 protein. D genes are given only for firm matches. Size is stated for part of the rows, as once, few or many counts, or as a class when the clone is expanded.

J: TRBJ2-5; size: NA; D: NA; V: TRBV29-1; DNA: TGCAGCGCCCAGGGCCGAGACCAGTACTTC; CDR3: CSAQGRDQYF
J: TRBJ2-1; size: NA; D: TRBD2; V: TRBV14; DNA: TGTGCCAGCAGCCAGGGTCCGGGGACTAGCGAATACAATGAGCAGTTCTTC; CDR3: CASSQGPGTSEYNEQFF
J: TRBJ1-2; size: NA; D: NA; V: TRBV18; DNA: TGTGCCAGCTCACCGAGATCAGGTCAAGGCTACACCTTC; CDR3: CASSPRSGQGYTF
J: TRBJ2-1; size: NA; D: TRBD2; V: TRBV5-1; DNA: TGCGCCAGCAGCTTGGAGCGGGAGACCGATGAGCAGTTCTTC; CDR3: CASSLERETDEQFF
J: TRBJ1-1; size: few; D: TRBD1; V: TRBV15; DNA: TGTGCCACCAGCAGAAACCAAGAGGGGGCATCGGATGCTTTCTTT; CDR3: CATSRNQEGASDAFF
J: TRBJ2-3; size: few; D: TRBD2; V: TRBV7-8; DNA: TGTGCCAGCAGCCCCCAGCGGTCAGCGGGCGGGGGGAATACGCAGTATTTT; CDR3: CASSPQRSAGGGNTQYF
J: TRBJ2-3; size: NA; D: NA; V: TRBV29-1; DNA: TGCAGCGTCCCCGCGGGCGCAGATACGCAGTATTTT; CDR3: CSVPAGADTQYF
J: TRBJ1-1; size: NA; D: NA; V: TRBV29-1; DNA: TGCAGCGTGGAGAATATGAACACTGAAGCTTTCTTT; CDR3: CSVENMNTEAFF
J: TRBJ1-2; size: NA; D: NA; V: TRBV13; DNA: TGTGCCAGCAGCCTTCCTCCAGGAAGCTATGGCTACACCTTC; CDR3: CASSLPPGSYGYTF
J: TRBJ2-5; size: NA; D: NA; V: TRBV13; DNA: TGTGCCAGCAGCCAAAGGGGGACAGAGACCCAGTACTTC; CDR3: CASSQRGTETQYF
J: TRBJ1-5; size: NA; D: NA; V: TRBV5-1; DNA: TGCGCCAGCAGCTTCGGAGGTAGCAATCAGCCCCAGCATTTT; CDR3: CASSFGGSNQPQHF